Listed below are T cell receptor beta chains from one sample, sequenced in a study of blood T cell repertoires in COVID-19. Assay used: immunoSEQ multiplex PCR; TCRdb lists only in-frame clones, some missing. Found here are approximately 110,000 clones, 60% to 85% of them singletons; the top ten hold approximately 0.79%. The sequenced sample consisted of peripheral blood. The receptors originated from a human donor with acute or convalescent COVID-19. The donor label of this sample is uncertain. The CDR3 runs from the conserved cysteine through the conserved F or W. A D gene is named only where the DNA matches it firmly. Part of the rows lack a size; the others show once, few, many or a class for expanded clones.

D	size	J	V	DNA	CDR3
-	-	TRBJ2-2	TRBV20-1	TGCAGTGCTAGTTCGGAAAGAGGGTTCGCCGGGGAGCTGTTTTTT	CSASSERGFAGELFF
TRBD1	-	TRBJ1-2	TRBV25-1	TGTGCCAGCAGAAACCGGGACAGGGACGGCTACACCTTC	CASRNRDRDGYTF
-	few	TRBJ1-1	TRBV19	TGTGCCAGTAGTCTTTCCGGTTCGGTCACTGAAGCTTTCTTT	CASSLSGSVTEAFF
TRBD1	many	TRBJ2-7	TRBV19	TGTGCCAGTGCGGACAGGGACCCCCCCTACGAGCAGTACTTC	CASADRDPPYEQYF
TRBD1	-	TRBJ1-5	TRBV15	TGTGCCACCAGCAGCCCCCACAGGGGTAATCAGCCCCAGCATTTT	CATSSPHRGNQPQHF
TRBD1	-	TRBJ2-3	TRBV19	TGTGCCAGTAGTACCGGGACAGGCTGGGGCACAGATACGCAGTATTTT	CASSTGTGWGTDTQYF
-	few	TRBJ2-1	TRBV5-1	TGCGCCAGCAAGGAGGCATCCTCCTACAATGAGCAGTTCTTC	CASKEASSYNEQFF
-	few	TRBJ2-2	TRBV5-1	TGCGCCAGCAGCTTGGTCACTCAGGACACCGGGGAGCTGTTTTTT	CASSLVTQDTGELFF
TRBD1	-	TRBJ2-2	TRBV2	TGTGCCAGCAGTGGAACAGGGGTCTTCCCCGGGGAGCTGTTTTTT	CASSGTGVFPGELFF
TRBD2	-	TRBJ2-3	TRBV20-1	TGCAGTGCTAGTATTAGCGGGGGGTACACAGATACGCAGTATTTT	CSASISGGYTDTQYF
-	-	TRBJ2-7	TRBV11-2	TGTGCCAGCAGTAGGGGCAGTGAATACGAGCAGTACTTC	CASSRGSEYEQYF
-	-	TRBJ1-1	TRBV27	TGTGCCAGCAGTACTCCTAATCGGGACACTGAAGCTTTCTTT	CASSTPNRDTEAFF
-	many	TRBJ2-7	TRBV4-1	TGCGCCAGCAGCCAAGATTCCCCGGGAAGCTCCTACGAGCAGTACTTC	CASSQDSPGSSYEQYF
-	many	TRBJ1-5	TRBV6-5	TGTGCCAGCAGTCGGACATCTTATCAGCCCCAGCATTTT	CASSRTSYQPQHF
-	-	TRBJ2-6	TRBV4-1	TGCGCCAGCAGCCAAGCCGGGGGGCTTGGGGCCAACGTCCTGACTTTC	CASSQAGGLGANVLTF
TRBD1	-	TRBJ1-1	TRBV3-1/TRBV3-2	TGTGCCAGCTCCTACAGGGGAAGAAGCACTGAAGCTTTCTTT	CASSYRGRSTEAFF
TRBD1	few	TRBJ2-2	TRBV7-2	TGTGCCAGCAGGCCTCGACAGGGGCTTGACACCGGGGAGCTGTTTTTT	CASRPRQGLDTGELFF
-	few	TRBJ2-1	TRBV5-1	TGCGCCAGCAAAAGGGAGGGGGGTTCCTACAATGAGCAGTTCTTC	CASKREGGSYNEQFF
-	-	TRBJ2-7	TRBV28	TGTGCCAGCTATGGGGTAGAGGAGGGCTCCTACGAGCAGTACTTC	CASYGVEEGSYEQYF
-	-	TRBJ1-5	TRBV18	TGTGCCAGCTCACGGGCGGGCCGCGGCAATCAGCCCCAGCATTTT	CASSRAGRGNQPQHF
-	-	TRBJ2-5	TRBV14	TGTGCCAGCAGCCAAGTTCATGTCTCTCGGCGGGGAGAGACCCAGTACTTC	CASSQVHVSRRGETQYF
TRBD1	few	TRBJ1-6	TRBV2	TGTGCCAGCAGCGGACAGGGGGCTCATAATTCACCCCTCCACTTT	CASSGQGAHNSPLHF
-	-	TRBJ2-2	TRBV27	TGTGCCAGCTCAAAAATGGGGGCTGGCACCGGGGAGCTGTTTTTT	CASSKMGAGTGELFF
TRBD1	-	TRBJ2-2	TRBV24-1	TGTGCCAGCCAACAGGGGGTGACCGGGGAGCTGTTTTTT	CASQQGVTGELFF
TRBD2	-	TRBJ2-1	TRBV2	TGTGCCAGCAGGGGACTAGCGGGGATCTACAATGAGCAGTTCTTC	CASRGLAGIYNEQFF
TRBD1	-	TRBJ1-2	TRBV7-9	TGTGCCAGCAGCCTAGGACAGGGGGGCTATGGCTACACCTTC	CASSLGQGGYGYTF
TRBD1	-	TRBJ2-1	TRBV29-1	TGCAGCGTTGAAAGGGACAGTTCCAATGAGCAGTTCTTC	CSVERDSSNEQFF
-	-	TRBJ1-1	TRBV10-3	TGTGCCATCAGGACGGAGTTGAACACTGAAGCTTTCTTT	CAIRTELNTEAFF
TRBD1	-	TRBJ1-1	TRBV12-3/TRBV12-4	TGTGCCAGCAGGAGGGGGCATGGAACTGAAGCTTTCTTT	CASRRGHGTEAFF
TRBD1	-	TRBJ1-2	TRBV12-5	TGTGCTAGTGGTACCCTCAGGACAGGGATTAGCTACACCTTC	CASGTLRTGISYTF
TRBD1	-	TRBJ2-5	TRBV6-5	TGTGCCAGCCGACAGGGCACTCAGGGGACCCAGTACTTC	CASRQGTQGTQYF
-	-	TRBJ2-3	TRBV10-3	TGTGCCATTGCCGGGCGGGGCGCGCGGGATGGGCAGTATTTT	CAIAGRGARDGQYF
TRBD1	once	TRBJ1-5	TRBV19	TGTGCCAGTAGTACCCGTGGAGGGCAGGGGGATCAGCCCCAGCATTTT	CASSTRGGQGDQPQHF
-	-	TRBJ1-1	TRBV2	TGTGCCAGCAGCGATTTAGGGGGAGAGAACACTGAAGCTTTCTTT	CASSDLGGENTEAFF
-	-	TRBJ1-2	TRBV12-5	TGTGCTAGTGGTTTGACAAAGGGACACCATGGCTACACCTTC	CASGLTKGHHGYTF
TRBD1	few	TRBJ1-6	TRBV5-6	TGTGCCAGCAGCTTTGGGACAGGGGTTAATTCACCCCTCCACTTT	CASSFGTGVNSPLHF
-	few	TRBJ1-4	TRBV2	TGTGCCAGCTCCCCCGCGCGGGAAAAACTGTTTTTT	CASSPAREKLFF